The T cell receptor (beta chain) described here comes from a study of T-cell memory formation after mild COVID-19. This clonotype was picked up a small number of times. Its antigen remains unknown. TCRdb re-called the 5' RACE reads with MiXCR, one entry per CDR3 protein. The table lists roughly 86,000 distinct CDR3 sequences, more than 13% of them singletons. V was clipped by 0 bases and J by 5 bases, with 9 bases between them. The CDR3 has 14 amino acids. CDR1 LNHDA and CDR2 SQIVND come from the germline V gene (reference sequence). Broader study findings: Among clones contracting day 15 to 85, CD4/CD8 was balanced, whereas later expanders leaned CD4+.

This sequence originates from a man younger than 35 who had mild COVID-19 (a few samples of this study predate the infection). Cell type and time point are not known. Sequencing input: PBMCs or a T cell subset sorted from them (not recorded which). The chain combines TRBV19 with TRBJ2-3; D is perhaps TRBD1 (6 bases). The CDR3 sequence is CASSIEGGRDTQYF. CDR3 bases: TGTGCCAGTAGTATAGAAGGGGGTAGAGATACGCAGTATTTT.